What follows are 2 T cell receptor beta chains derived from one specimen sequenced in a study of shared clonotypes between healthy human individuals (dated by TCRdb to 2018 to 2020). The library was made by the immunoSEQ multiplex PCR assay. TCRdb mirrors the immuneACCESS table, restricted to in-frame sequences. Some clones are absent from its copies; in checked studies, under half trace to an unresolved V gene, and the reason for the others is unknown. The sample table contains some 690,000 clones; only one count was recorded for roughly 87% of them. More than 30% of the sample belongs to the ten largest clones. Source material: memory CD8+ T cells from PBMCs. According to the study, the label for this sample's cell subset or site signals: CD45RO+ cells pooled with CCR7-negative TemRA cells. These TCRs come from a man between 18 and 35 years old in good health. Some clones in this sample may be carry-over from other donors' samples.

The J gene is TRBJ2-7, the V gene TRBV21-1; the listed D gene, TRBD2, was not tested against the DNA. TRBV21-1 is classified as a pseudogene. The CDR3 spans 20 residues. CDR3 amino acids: CASSKEKLTSGRTKTYEQYF. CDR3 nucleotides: TGTGCCAGCAGCAAAGAAAAATTGACTAGCGGGAGGACTAAAACCTACGAGCAGTACTTC.

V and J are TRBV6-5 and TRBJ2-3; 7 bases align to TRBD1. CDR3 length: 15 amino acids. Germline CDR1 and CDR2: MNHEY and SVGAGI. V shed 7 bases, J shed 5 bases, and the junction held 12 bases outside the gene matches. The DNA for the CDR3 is TGTGCCAGCACCCTGGGGGACAGCCGGAAAGATACGCAGTATTTT. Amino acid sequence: CASTLGDSRKDTQYF.